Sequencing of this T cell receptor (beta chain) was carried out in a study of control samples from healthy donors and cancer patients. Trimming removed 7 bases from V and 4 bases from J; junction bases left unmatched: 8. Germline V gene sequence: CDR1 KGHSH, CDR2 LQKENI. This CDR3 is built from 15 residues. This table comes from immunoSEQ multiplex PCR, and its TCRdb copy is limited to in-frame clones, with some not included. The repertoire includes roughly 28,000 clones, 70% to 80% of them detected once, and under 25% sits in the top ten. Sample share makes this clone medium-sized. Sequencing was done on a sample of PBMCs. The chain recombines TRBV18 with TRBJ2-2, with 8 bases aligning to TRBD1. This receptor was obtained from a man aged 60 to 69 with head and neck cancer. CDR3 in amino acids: CASYSGGASTGELFF. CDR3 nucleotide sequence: TGTGCCAGCTATTCAGGGGGCGCCAGCACCGGGGAGCTGTTTTTT. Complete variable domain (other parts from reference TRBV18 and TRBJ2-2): NAGVMQNPRHLVRRRGQEARLRCSPMKGHSHVYWYRQLPEEGLKFMVYLQKENIIDESGMPKERFSAEFPKEGPSILRIQQVVRGDSAAYFCASYSGGASTGELFFGEGSRLTVL.